These 29 T cell receptor beta chains were sequenced from one sample in a study of regulatory T cells in long-lasting Graves disease. Construction of TCR beta libraries relied on iRepertoire HTBI primers and on Arm-PCR targeting CDR3 regions. Each CDR3 protein gets one entry after TCRdb re-called the multiplex PCR reads with MiXCR. The data show roughly 430,000 distinct CDR3 sequences, with 21% seen just once and about 13% held by the top ten. Time point of the sample: persistent/refractory GD, antithyroid drugs over 5 years with positive TRAb. PBMC-extracted RNA yielded the TCR library. The specimen comprised peripheral blood mononuclear cells (PBMCs), sampled when the disease was refractory, from a patient treated with antithyroid drugs. The receptors shown here come from a female donor with Graves disease.

This clonotype was recorded at least ten times. The V call is TRBV10-3, the J call TRBJ1-6, with D perhaps matching TRBD1 (5 bases). Germline V lookup: CDR1 ENHRY, CDR2 SYGVKD. The CDR3 runs 14 residues. The germline V and J ends were trimmed by 1 base and 10 bases, with 11 bases remaining between them. CDR3 sequence: CAISELGDRSPLHF. The CDR3, as DNA: TGTGCCATCAGTGAGTTGGGGGATCGGTCACCCCTCCACTTT.

To note about this clonotype: One end of the junction does not line up with germline, which may come from a read error. The rearrangement links TRBV20-1 to TRBJ1-2; D gene uncertain. The CDR3 has 11 residues. CDR1 and CDR2 from the germline V gene are DFQATT and SNEGSKA (reference sequence). The CDR3 DNA reads as TGCAGCGCTATGGGAGTCTATGGCTACACCTTC. Translated, it gives CSAMGVYGYTF.

CDR3 DNA: TGTGCCAGCAGGGGACAGGGGGCTTACGGCTATGGCTACACCTTC. It codes for CASRGQGAYGYGYTF. The chain carries TRBV12-3 or TRBV12-4 and TRBJ1-2; 12 bases align to TRBD1. The CDR3 is 15 amino acids. Trimming at V came to 6 bases and at J to 4 bases, leaving 6 bases not matched to a gene.

The rearrangement links TRBV7-9 to TRBJ1-1; D gene unclear. The V and J ends lost 4 bases and 1 base respectively, with 10 bases between them. CDR1 is SEHNR and CDR2 is FQNEAQ in the germline V gene (reference sequence). The CDR3 extends over 14 amino acids. The CDR3 loop reads CASSSLWGNTEAFF. Written as DNA, the CDR3 is TGTGCCAGCAGCTCTCTCTGGGGGAACACTGAAGCTTTCTTT.

There are many counts of this clonotype. This chain connects TRBV11-1 to TRBJ2-5; D unclear. CDR1 is SGHAT, CDR2 FQDESV, per germline (reference sequence). V shed 3 bases and J shed 4 bases, with 6 bases lying between them. The CDR3 is 12 residues long. The CDR3 bases are TGTGCCAGCAGCTTCCTTCGAGAGACCCAGTACTTC. Translating it yields CASSFLRETQYF.

To note about this clonotype: Since a much larger clone is just one base distant, this may be a read error. The rearrangement links TRBV28 to TRBJ1-2, with D uncertain. This CDR3 is 14 amino acids long. V was cut by 4 bases and J by 0 bases, with 9 bases left in between. The germline V gene has CDR1 MDHEN and CDR2 SYDVKM. CDR3 DNA: TGTGCCAGCAGTTCACAAAGAGCTAACTATGGCTACACCTTC. Residues: CASSSQRANYGYTF.

V usage is TRBV14 and J usage is TRBJ2-7; 10 nucleotides align to TRBD1. With 3 bases clipped from V and 5 bases from J, the junction kept 4 bases outside the gene matches. This CDR3 is built from 14 residues. CDR1 is SGHDN, CDR2 FVKESK, per germline. The CDR3 sequence is CASSQTGGFDEQYF. The CDR3 DNA follows: TGTGCCAGCAGCCAGACAGGGGGCTTCGACGAGCAGTACTTC.

Ten or more counts support this clonotype. The chain links TRBV6-2 or TRBV6-3 to TRBJ2-7; D unclear. Trimming pared 2 bases from V and 6 bases from J, leaving 11 bases between. There are 13 residues in the CDR3. Germline-derived CDR1 and CDR2 are MNHEY and SVGEGT. The CDR3 region has the DNA TGTGCCAGCAGTTACCCCAAGGGTTCCGAGCAGTACTTC. Encoded protein: CASSYPKGSEQYF.

V and J are TRBV2 and TRBJ1-2; D gene unclear. Germline assignment: CDR1 SNHLY and CDR2 FYNNEI. The germline V and J ends were trimmed by 5 bases and 8 bases, with 9 bases remaining between them. The CDR3 covers 11 residues. The CDR3 loop is CASSRTGGYTF. Here the CDR3 DNA reads TGTGCCAGCAGTCGGACCGGCGGCTACACCTTC.

This clonotype was counted a few times. This chain uses TRBV24-1 with TRBJ2-3, with D possibly matching TRBD2 (6 bases). V gave up 4 bases and J gave up 7 bases, with 20 bases separating them. The length of the CDR3 is 16 residues. Germline loops: CDR1 KGHDR, CDR2 SFDVKD. CDR3 sequence: CATSDPGLYNRNTQYF. The CDR3 DNA is TGTGCCACCAGTGACCCCGGACTATATAATAGGAATACGCAGTATTTT.

This clonotype was seen a handful of times. Relative to the germline gene, one junction end is altered; a read error may explain this. The CDR3 nucleotides read TGTGCCAGCAGTGAGGGAGTGTGGGCCGGCAGCTTC. Translation: CASSEGVWAGSF. The genes are TRBV2 and TRBJ2-7; D perhaps matches TRBD2 (5 bases). The CDR3 sequence is 12 residues long. Germline CDR1 and CDR2: SNHLY and FYNNEI.

This clonotype was seen at least ten times. The chain uses TRBV12-3 or TRBV12-4 and TRBJ2-7; D is perhaps TRBD1 (5 bases). Trimming left V 3 bases short and J 5 bases short, with 11 bases between. The CDR3 extends over 13 amino acids. The CDR3 sequence is CASSFRGGHEQYF. The CDR3 DNA follows: TGTGCCAGCAGTTTTAGGGGTGGCCACGAGCAGTACTTC.

This clonotype was seen ten or more times. This chain joins TRBV2 and TRBJ2-7, with 9 bases aligning to TRBD1. The CDR3 length is 16 residues. V lost 6 bases, J lost 0 bases, and 9 bases stayed unmatched. Germline values: CDR1 SNHLY, CDR2 FYNNEI. The CDR3: CASSSTGGFSSYEQYF. CDR3 DNA: TGTGCCAGCAGCTCTACAGGGGGCTTCAGCTCCTACGAGCAGTACTTC.

This clonotype showed up many times. This sequence joins TRBV28 and TRBJ2-2, with unresolved D. Germline assignment: CDR1 MDHEN and CDR2 SYDVKM. The CDR3 runs to 14 residues. With 3 bases removed from V and 1 base from J, the gap between germline ends came to 6 bases. CDR3 protein: CASSFNQNTGELFF. In DNA form, the CDR3 reads TGTGCCAGCAGTTTTAACCAGAACACCGGGGAGCTGTTTTTT.

As regards this clonotype: This sequence may be a read error, since a much larger clone differs from it by one base. The conserved phenylalanine or tryptophan normally closing the CDR3 is absent here, so this likely arose from a read error. The chain links TRBV11-2 to TRBJ1-1; D is ambiguous. In germline, CDR1 is SGHAT, CDR2 FQNNGV. V lost 0 bases, J lost 10 bases, and 12 bases lay in between. The CDR3 is 13 amino acids. The CDR3 sequence is CASSLDRISGAFS. The CDR3 nucleotides read TGTGCCAGCAGCTTAGATCGTATCAGTGGAGCTTTCTCT.

V and J are TRBV20-1 and TRBJ2-2; no firm D call. Per germline, CDR1 DFQATT and CDR2 SNEGSKA (reference sequence). Trimming shortened V by 2 bases and J by 3 bases, and 7 bases separated the two germline ends. This CDR3 is built from 13 residues. This chain's CDR3 is CSARSIYTGELFF. CDR3 coding DNA: TGCAGTGCTAGAAGTATCTACACCGGGGAGCTGTTTTTT.

This clonotype was recorded only once. The chain links TRBV9 to TRBJ2-6; D is possibly TRBD1 or TRBD2 (7 bases each). V was pared by 3 bases and J by 1 base, with 11 bases between. The CDR3 sequence is 16 residues long. The V gene's germline CDR1 is SGDLS and CDR2 YYNGEE. CDR3 protein: CASSAGGGSGANVLTF. The CDR3 coding sequence is TGTGCCAGCAGCGCAGGGGGGGGGTCTGGGGCCAACGTCCTGACTTTC.

V usage is TRBV11-2 and J usage is TRBJ2-7; D is ambiguous. The CDR3 runs 12 residues. CDR1 is SGHAT and CDR2 is FQNNGV in the germline V gene. The V end lost 8 bases, the J end lost 3 bases, and 11 bases lay between the germline ends. CDR3 region: CASAEVYYEQYF. The CDR3 region has the DNA TGTGCCAGCGCCGAGGTTTACTACGAGCAGTACTTC.

This clonotype has ten or more counts. V and J are TRBV20-1 and TRBJ2-7; unclear D gene. The CDR3 is made up of 12 amino acids. Germline assignment: CDR1 DFQATT and CDR2 SNEGSKA (reference sequence). Deletions cut 3 bases from V and 5 bases from J, with 11 bases between. CDR3 DNA sequence: TGCAGTGCTAGCGGAGTAGTCAACGAGCAGTACTTC. Translating it yields CSASGVVNEQYF.

This clonotype came up a few times. V usage is TRBV10-2 and J usage is TRBJ1-1, with D unresolved. V lost 6 bases to trimming and J lost 7 bases, with 9 bases between them. Germline lookup yields CDR1 WSHSY and CDR2 SAAADI. The CDR3 covers 11 residues. In nucleotides, the CDR3 is TGCGCCAGCAGAGACGGCAGTGAAGCTTTCTTT. Translated, it gives CASRDGSEAFF.

The rearrangement links TRBV7-9 to TRBJ2-2; 10 bases agree with TRBD2. The CDR3 has 15 amino acids. V shed 3 bases and J 5 bases; nucleotides not matched to a gene: 3. The germline gives CDR1 SEHNR, CDR2 FQNEAQ (reference sequence). The chain's CDR3 is CASSFRTSGTGELFF. In DNA, the CDR3 is TGTGCCAGCAGCTTCAGGACTAGCGGTACCGGGGAGCTGTTTTTT.

This clonotype was observed many times. The rearrangement links TRBV11-3 to TRBJ2-5, with D unclear. Trimming left V 2 bases short and J 2 bases short, with 6 bases between. The germline CDR1 and CDR2 sequences are SGHNT and YENEEA. The CDR3 extends over 13 amino acids. The CDR3 DNA sequence: TGTGCCAGCAGCTTAACAGCTCAAGAGACCCAGTACTTC. This sequence encodes CASSLTAQETQYF.

The chain carries TRBV5-6 and TRBJ2-7; 7 nucleotides align to TRBD1. Trimming took 5 bases from V and 2 from J; bases not matched to a gene: 7. The CDR3 length is 14 residues. In germline, CDR1 is SGHDT, CDR2 YYEEEE. The CDR3 here is CASRATGTPYEQYF. CDR3 coding DNA: TGTGCCAGCAGGGCGACAGGGACCCCCTACGAGCAGTACTTC.

This clonotype has only a few counts. The chain uses TRBV20-1 and TRBJ2-3, with TRBD2 matching over 13 bases. V lost 4 bases to trimming and J lost 4 bases; unmatched junction nucleotides: 5. The length of the CDR3 is 15 residues. The germline gives CDR1 DFQATT, CDR2 SNEGSKA (reference sequence). CDR3 residues: CSATGLAGEADTQYF. CDR3 nucleotides: TGCAGTGCTACTGGACTAGCGGGAGAGGCAGATACGCAGTATTTT.

This clonotype was seen more than once but under ten times. The chain has TRBV20-1 and TRBJ2-7; D remains ambiguous. This CDR3 is 15 amino acids long. The V and J ends lost 0 bases and 0 bases respectively, with 12 bases between them. The germline gives CDR1 DFQATT, CDR2 SNEGSKA (reference sequence). CDR3 bases: TGCAGTGCTAGAGATCATGGGATCAGCTCCTACGAGCAGTACTTC. Amino acid sequence: CSARDHGISSYEQYF.

This clonotype showed up many times. The chain has TRBV4-1 and TRBJ1-1; 10 bases agree with TRBD1. This CDR3 is 15 amino acids long. V lost 4 bases to trimming and J lost 3 bases; unmatched junction nucleotides: 5. CDR1 is MGHRA and CDR2 is YSYEKL in the germline V gene. The CDR3 loop is CASSLWTGGHTEAFF. CDR3 coding DNA: TGCGCCAGCAGCCTTTGGACAGGGGGACACACTGAAGCTTTCTTT.

This clonotype was seen more than once but under ten times. The rearrangement joins TRBV6-2 or TRBV6-3 to TRBJ2-7; D is unresolved. V was pared by 5 bases and J by 4 bases, with 9 bases between. This CDR3 spans 12 amino acids. Germline CDR1 MNHEY, CDR2 SVGEGT. In nucleotides, the CDR3 is TGTGCCAGCAGTACTCGGACGTACGAGCAGTACTTC. Protein sequence: CASSTRTYEQYF.

The table lists this clonotype with a few counts. This chain uses TRBV5-8 with TRBJ1-6, with 7 bases fitting TRBD1. The CDR3 totals 15 residues. The germline CDR1 and CDR2 sequences are SGHTS and YDEGEE. J gave up 7 bases and V 6 bases, and 10 bases lay outside the gene matches. The CDR3 reads CASNRGDRDNSPLHF. For the CDR3, the DNA is TGTGCCAGCAACCGGGGAGACAGGGACAATTCACCCCTCCACTTT.

The chain couples TRBV28 to TRBJ2-3, with TRBD2 matching 12 bases. V lost 4 bases and J lost 3; bases outside the gene matches: 11. The germline CDR1 and CDR2 sequences are MDHEN and SYDVKM. The CDR3 is 18 residues long. Written as DNA, the CDR3 is TGTGCCAGCAGTTGGGCTAGCGGGAGGGCCTTGGGAACAGATACGCAGTATTTT. Translating it yields CASSWASGRALGTDTQYF.